Sequencing of this T cell receptor (beta chain) was carried out in a study of patients and donors after allogeneic stem cell transplantation. Germline loops: CDR1 SGHVS, CDR2 FQNEAQ. The CDR3 has 15 amino acids. The V end lost 5 bases, the J end lost 3 bases, and 15 bases lay between the germline ends. MiXCR, run by TCRdb on the RT-PCR reads, gives a single entry per CDR3 protein. Among 920,000 or so distinct CDR3 sequences listed, 18% were seen once. The clonotype comes from a human donor who was either an allogeneic HSCT recipient or a stem cell or donor lymphocyte infusion donor (not recorded which). It is not recorded whose cells these are; they may come from a transplant donor. V gene TRBV7-8 combines with J gene TRBJ2-3, with D tentatively TRBD1 (5 bases). The source material was blood, either unsorted or a sorted T cell fraction (not recorded which). The CDR3 sequence is CASSPGQGWTDTQYF. DNA for the CDR3: TGTGCCAGCAGCCCCGGGCAGGGTTGGACAGATACGCAGTATTTT. The full variable domain, completed using reference TRBV7-8 and TRBJ2-3, is GAGVSQSPRYKVAKRGQDVALRCDPISGHVSLFWYQQALGQGPEFLTYFQNEAQLDKSGLPSDRFFAERPEGSVSTLKIQRTQQEDSAVYLCASSPGQGWTDTQYFGPGTRLTVL.